This TCR beta chain originates from a study of T cell repertoires in cytomegalovirus infection. Points on this clonotype: Antigen specificity is unknown.

TCRdb used MiXCR to reprocess the reads, holding one entry per CDR3 protein. Of some 390,000 distinct CDR3 sequences listed, around a sixth were seen once; the top ten hold 7.5% to 9%. The study, taken as a whole, reports: In two of eight donors, the top clonotype was HLA-C-restricted CMV-specific. Individuals carrying CMV plus the relevant HLA were identified by cumulative frequency of public TCR beta families.

Deletions cut 3 bases from V and 3 bases from J, with 12 bases between. The V gene's germline CDR1 is KGHSH and CDR2 LQKENI. The CDR3 contains 14 residues. The receptor was derived from a human donor in good health (CMV status not recorded). Some clones in this sample may be carry-over from other donors' samples. Sequencing was performed on PBMCs. V is TRBV18 and J is TRBJ2-7; tentatively, D is TRBD2 (5 bases). CDR3 residues: CASSPRPRDYEQYF. The CDR3 region has the DNA TGTGCCAGCTCACCCAGGCCCCGGGACTACGAGCAGTACTTC.